The 23 T cell receptor beta chains presented below share a single source sample, sequenced in a study of blood T cells in healthy people across ages. A sample-barcoded 5' primer and a J-beta primer mix were used in a second PCR of about 7 to 12 cycles. TCRdb analysed the 5' RACE reads with MiXCR anew, one entry per CDR3 protein. The sample contains approximately 730,000 distinct CDR3 sequences, roughly two fifths of which appear only once. Specimen: blood. Receptors were obtained from a woman in her fifties or sixties in good health.

As for this clonotype: The junction and the germline gene differ at one end; a read error may be behind it. This sequence joins TRBV28 and TRBJ2-5; 7 bases agree with TRBD2. The CDR3 extends over 16 amino acids. CDR1 is MDHEN, CDR2 SYDVKM, per germline. CDR3 sequence reads: CVSSFSTREFHNEQYF. The DNA for the CDR3 is TGTGTCAGCAGTTTTTCCACGCGGGAGTTCCACAATGAGCAGTACTTC.

This clonotype has ten or more counts. V gene TRBV29-1 combines with J gene TRBJ2-3; D is tentatively TRBD1 or TRBD2 (6 bases each). The CDR3 runs to 14 residues. Germline assignment: CDR1 SQVTM and CDR2 ANQGSEA. Trimming cost V 6 bases and J 0 bases, with 13 bases left between them. CDR3 nucleotide sequence: TGCAGCGTGGGCGGGACACCTAGCACAGATACGCAGTATTTT. Protein: CSVGGTPSTDTQYF.

At least ten counts were recorded for this clonotype. The V and J genes are TRBV7-2 and TRBJ2-3, with D tentatively TRBD2 (5 bases). The CDR3 covers 15 residues. Trimming took off 3 bases at V and 2 bases at J, with 12 bases between the two ends. Per the germline V gene, CDR1 is SGHTA and CDR2 is FQGNSA. The CDR3 loop is CASSFRGLNTDTQYF. For the CDR3, the DNA is TGTGCCAGCAGCTTCCGTGGACTTAACACAGATACGCAGTATTTT. The whole variable domain, filled in from reference TRBV7-2 and TRBJ2-3, reads GAGVSQSPSNKVTEKGKDVELRCDPISGHTALYWYRQSLGQGLEFLIYFQGNSAPDKSGLPSDRFSAERTGGSVSTLTIQRTQQEDSAVYLCASSFRGLNTDTQYFGPGTRLTVL.

Only a few counts were recorded for this clonotype. The V gene is TRBV6-1, the J gene TRBJ2-3, with TRBD2 matching 7 bases. Germline-derived CDR1 and CDR2 are MNHNS and SASEGT. V lost 3 bases and J lost 0; bases outside the gene matches: 3. The CDR3 covers 15 residues. CDR3 coding DNA: TGTGCCAGCAGTGAGGGACTACTCAGCACAGATACGCAGTATTTT. Translating it yields CASSEGLLSTDTQYF.

This clonotype was picked up a small number of times. The chain links TRBV19 to TRBJ2-3; D gene unclear. Trimming stripped 7 bases from V and 0 bases from J, with 8 bases between. Germline V gene data show CDR1 as LNHDA and CDR2 as SQIVND (reference sequence). The CDR3 extends over 13 amino acids. CDR3 region: CASNRVSTDTQYF. DNA of the CDR3: TGTGCCAGTAACAGAGTTAGCACAGATACGCAGTATTTT.

This clonotype occurred a few times. The chain employs TRBV20-1 and TRBJ1-2; no clear D. CDR3 size: 12 residues. The germline V and J ends were trimmed by 8 bases and 4 bases, with 14 bases remaining between them. The germline V gene encodes CDR1 DFQATT and CDR2 SNEGSKA (reference sequence). CDR3 nucleotides: TGCAGTAAACAAGCAGACCTCTATGGCTACACCTTC. Amino acid sequence: CSKQADLYGYTF.

The chain combines TRBV7-2 with TRBJ2-3; D might be TRBD1 or TRBD2, each matching 5 bases. V was shortened by 8 bases and J by 6 bases, with 15 bases between the two germline ends. CDR1 is SGHTA, CDR2 FQGNSA, per germline. The CDR3 contains 13 residues. The CDR3 coding sequence is TGTGCCAGCGAGGGGCGGGCTACTGATACGCAGTATTTT. Translating gives CASEGRATDTQYF. Full variable domain (missing parts from reference TRBV7-2 and TRBJ2-3): GAGVSQSPSNKVTEKGKDVELRCDPISGHTALYWYRQSLGQGLEFLIYFQGNSAPDKSGLPSDRFSAERTGGSVSTLTIQRTQQEDSAVYLCASEGRATDTQYFGPGTRLTVL.

The gene calls are TRBV5-4 and TRBJ2-4; no clear D gene. The J call may be in error: the DNA end matches TRBJ2-7 better. The CDR3 extends over 15 amino acids. Looked up from germline, CDR1 is SGHNT and CDR2 is YYREEE (reference sequence). Here the CDR3 reads CASSFDPDGRYEQYF. DNA of the CDR3: TGTGCCAGCAGCTTCGATCCCGACGGGCGCTACGAGCAGTACTTC.

This chain joins TRBV4-3 and TRBJ2-2, with 7 bases aligning to TRBD2. The germline V gene has CDR1 LGHNA and CDR2 YSLEER. This CDR3 is built from 18 residues. With V trimmed by 1 base and J by 6 bases, 14 bases remained unmatched. The CDR3 spells CASSQGTMRERRAGELFF. CDR3 sequence (DNA): TGCGCCAGCAGCCAAGGGACTATGCGGGAGCGGCGGGCCGGGGAGCTGTTTTTT.

This clonotype was detected ten times or more. This rearrangement joins TRBV29-1 to TRBJ2-7; D call uncertain. The germline CDR1 and CDR2 sequences are SQVTM and ANQGSEA. Trimming removed 4 bases at V and 4 bases at J, with 11 bases between. The CDR3 length is 12 residues. The chain's CDR3 is CSVVDGSYEQYF. The CDR3 coding sequence is TGCAGCGTTGTGGACGGGTCTTACGAGCAGTACTTC.

The rearrangement uses TRBV29-1 and TRBJ2-3; TRBD2 is a possible D gene (6 bases). V lost 4 bases to trimming and J lost 2 bases, with 10 bases between them. CDR3 length equals 13 residues. Germline assignment: CDR1 SQVTM and CDR2 ANQGSEA. The CDR3 DNA follows: TGCAGCGTTGCCCGGACTATCACAGATACGCAGTATTTT. Amino acids: CSVARTITDTQYF.

This chain links TRBV20-1 with TRBJ1-1, with no clear D. Looked up from germline, CDR1 is DFQATT and CDR2 is SNEGSKA (reference sequence). This CDR3 contains 14 residues. V lost 1 base and J 3 bases, leaving 12 bases between the germline ends. The CDR3 DNA is TGCAGTGCTAGAGGGTCGGGGTTTGACACTGAAGCTTTCTTT. Amino acid sequence: CSARGSGFDTEAFF.

The chain employs TRBV25-1 and TRBJ2-7; TRBD2 agrees at 12 bases. Per the germline V gene, CDR1 is MGHDK and CDR2 is SYGVNS. The CDR3 has 15 amino acids. Germline trimming cut 2 bases from V and 4 bases from J; bases unmatched to any gene: 3. CDR3 amino acids: CASSERLAGEYEQYF. The DNA for the CDR3 is TGTGCCAGCAGTGAAAGACTAGCGGGAGAATACGAGCAGTACTTC.

This clonotype was found a few times. The rearrangement joins TRBV7-2 to TRBJ1-2, with D perhaps matching TRBD1 (5 bases). Germline V gives CDR1 SGHTA, CDR2 FQGNSA. The CDR3 consists of 15 residues. V gave up 1 base and J gave up 3 bases, with 12 bases separating them. CDR3 nucleotide sequence: TGTGCCAGCAGCTTAGAAATTCGGGGGGACTATGGCTACACCTTC. This codes for CASSLEIRGDYGYTF. The entire variable domain, with the rest obtained from reference TRBV7-2 and TRBJ1-2, is as follows: GAGVSQSPSNKVTEKGKDVELRCDPISGHTALYWYRQSLGQGLEFLIYFQGNSAPDKSGLPSDRFSAERTGGSVSTLTIQRTQQEDSAVYLCASSLEIRGDYGYTFGSGTRLTVV.

The chain employs TRBV29-1 and TRBJ2-1, with a tentative D call TRBD2 (5 bases). This CDR3 contains 17 residues. Germline V gene data show CDR1 as SQVTM and CDR2 as ANQGSEA. V lost 6 bases and J lost 0, with 21 bases in between. In DNA form, the CDR3 reads TGCAGCGTCGGGGAGATTCGCCCACCGAGCTCCTACAATGAGCAGTTCTTC. It specifies CSVGEIRPPSSYNEQFF.

The sample holds a few counts of this clonotype. This could be a read error, since a much larger clone is one nucleotide away. V gene TRBV7-6 combines with J gene TRBJ2-7; D is possibly TRBD2 (6 bases). V lost 7 bases and J 1 base, leaving 17 bases between the germline ends. The CDR3 is 15 amino acids. Per the germline V gene, CDR1 is SGHVS and CDR2 is FNYEAQ. CDR3 region: CASTDAVGGSYEQYF. The CDR3 DNA reads as TGTGCCAGCACCGATGCTGTAGGAGGGTCCTACGAGCAGTACTTC.

The chain joins TRBV28 to TRBJ2-1; 15 bases agree with TRBD2. Germline values: CDR1 MDHEN, CDR2 SYDVKM. This CDR3 has 19 amino acids. V dropped 6 bases and J dropped 7; count of bases not matched to a gene: 16. The CDR3 bases are TGTGCCAGCAGGGGACTAGCGGGAGGCCCGGGCCTAATAAGTAATGAGCAGTTCTTC. It translates to CASRGLAGGPGLISNEQFF.

The V call is TRBV3-1, the J call TRBJ1-1; tentative D call: TRBD1 (5 bases). V was shortened by 1 base and J by 3 bases, with 12 bases between the two germline ends. Looked up from germline, CDR1 is LGHDT and CDR2 is YNNKEL (reference sequence). CDR3 size: 15 residues. The DNA of the CDR3 is TGTGCCAGCAGCCAAGGAGGGGCTATCCACACTGAAGCTTTCTTT. As protein: CASSQGGAIHTEAFF.

The chain has TRBV6-6 and TRBJ2-6; TRBD2 is a possible D gene (6 bases). This CDR3 contains 17 residues. Germline V CDR1 and CDR2: MNHNY, SVGAGI (reference sequence). V lost 7 bases and J 0 bases, leaving 16 bases between the germline ends. The CDR3 loop reads CASNRDSMSSGANVLTF. The DNA of the CDR3 is TGTGCCAGCAATCGGGACTCGATGAGCTCTGGGGCCAACGTCCTGACTTTC.

Turning to this clonotype: At one of its ends the junction is not consistent with the germline gene, which may arise from a read error. The V and J genes are TRBV7-2 and TRBJ2-5, with 9 bases fitting TRBD1. The J call may be in error: the DNA end matches TRBJ2-4 better. Per germline, CDR1 SGHTA and CDR2 FQGNSA. The CDR3 sequence is 18 residues long. The CDR3 here is CACSLMGPGQGPQNIQYF. DNA for the CDR3: TGTGCCTGCAGCTTAATGGGTCCGGGACAGGGCCCTCAAAACATTCAGTACTTC.

The V call is TRBV27, the J call TRBJ2-1, with a weak D call TRBD2 (6 bases). The J call is uncertain, as TRBJ2-7 better fits the DNA end. The germline gives CDR1 MNHEY, CDR2 SMNVEV (reference sequence). The CDR3 runs 14 residues. CDR3 bases: TGTGCCAGCAGTGCTCCGGGACTCGCTGGTGGGCAGTACTTC. Translated, it gives CASSAPGLAGGQYF.

The J gene is TRBJ2-3, the V gene TRBV14, with 8 bases matching TRBD2. J was trimmed by 2 bases and V by 4 bases; bases with no gene match: 14. Germline CDR1 reads SGHDN; CDR2 reads FVKESK. The CDR3 has 18 residues. The CDR3, as DNA: TGTGCCAGCAGCCCACGGGGGGGCCGGGTTCCGGTCACAGATACGCAGTATTTT. Protein sequence: CASSPRGGRVPVTDTQYF.

As regards this clonotype: With a much larger clone just one base away, this may be a read error. The CDR3 is CASSTTDWDLDEQYF. In DNA, the CDR3 is TGTGCCAGCAGCACCACGGACTGGGATTTGGATGAGCAGTACTTC. The rearrangement links TRBV9 to TRBJ2-5; tentative D call: TRBD2 (5 bases). Trimming pared 4 bases from V and 11 bases from J, leaving 24 bases between. CDR1 is SGDLS, CDR2 YYNGEE, per germline. This CDR3 has 15 residues.